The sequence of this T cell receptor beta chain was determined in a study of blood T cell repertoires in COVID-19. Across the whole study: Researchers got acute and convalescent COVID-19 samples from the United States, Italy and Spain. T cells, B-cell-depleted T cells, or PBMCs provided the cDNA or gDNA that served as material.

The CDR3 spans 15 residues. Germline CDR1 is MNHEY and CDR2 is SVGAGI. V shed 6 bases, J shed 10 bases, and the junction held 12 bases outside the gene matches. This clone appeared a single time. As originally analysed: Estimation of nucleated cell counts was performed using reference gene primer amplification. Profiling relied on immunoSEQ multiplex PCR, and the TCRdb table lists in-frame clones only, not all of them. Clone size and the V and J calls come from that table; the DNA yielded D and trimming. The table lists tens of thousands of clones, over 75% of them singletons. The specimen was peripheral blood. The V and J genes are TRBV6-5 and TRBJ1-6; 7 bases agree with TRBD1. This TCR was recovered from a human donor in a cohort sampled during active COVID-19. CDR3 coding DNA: TGTGCCAGCAGACAACGACAGGGTGTTGTGTCACCCCTCCACTTT. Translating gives CASRQRQGVVSPLHF.